A selection of T cell receptor beta chains follows, all from one sample in a study of shared clonotypes between healthy human individuals. The table came from immunoSEQ multiplex PCR; TCRdb's copy has only in-frame clones and leaves some out. This sample carries roughly 2.6 million clones, over 85% of them seen once, and the ten largest clones take roughly 0.13%. The sequenced sample consisted of naive CD4+ T cells sorted from blood. These receptors were obtained from a man younger than 30 in good health. The CDR3 runs from the conserved cysteine through the conserved F or W. A D gene is named only where the DNA matches it firmly. Part of the rows lack a size; the others show once, few, many or a class for expanded clones.

TRBV11-3	TRBD1	TRBJ2-3	NA	CASSSGTGGAAQYF	TGTGCCAGCAGCTCCGGGACAGGGGGCGCGGCGCAGTATTTT
TRBV9	NA	TRBJ2-1	NA	CASSVAAGLHEQFF	TGTGCCAGCAGCGTAGCCGCGGGACTCCATGAGCAGTTCTTC
TRBV11-2	NA	TRBJ2-7	NA	CASSLVGGSFNSYEQYF	TGTGCCAGCAGCTTAGTAGGTGGCAGCTTCAATTCCTACGAGCAGTACTTC
TRBV2	NA	TRBJ2-5	NA	CASSKGSSSRNLETQYF	TGTGCCAGCAGCAAAGGGTCTAGCAGTAGGAATTTGGAGACCCAGTACTTC
TRBV2	NA	TRBJ2-3	NA	CASTRGGAADTQYF	TGTGCCAGCACGCGAGGGGGGGCAGCAGATACGCAGTATTTT
TRBV5-6	TRBD1	TRBJ1-4	NA	CASSPDRGTNEKLFF	TGTGCCAGCAGCCCGGACAGGGGCACTAATGAAAAACTGTTTTTT
TRBV6-6	TRBD2	TRBJ2-7	once	CASSRGLDISEQYF	TGTGCCAGCAGCCGGGGACTAGATATTTCCGAGCAGTACTTC
TRBV7-7	NA	TRBJ1-5	NA	CASRLTTRQGNQPQHF	TGTGCTAGCAGACTCACCACTCGACAGGGCAATCAGCCCCAGCATTTT
TRBV6-1	TRBD1	TRBJ1-6	NA	CASRTGTGGNSPLHF	TGTGCCAGCAGGACCGGGACAGGAGGGAATTCACCCCTCCACTTT
TRBV10-3	TRBD1	TRBJ2-2	NA	CAIGDRANTGELFF	TGTGCCATCGGGGACAGAGCGAACACCGGGGAGCTGTTTTTT
TRBV21-1	NA	TRBJ2-5	NA	CASSRDRGQETQYF	TGTGCCAGCAGCAGAGACAGGGGTCAAGAGACCCAGTACTTC
TRBV6-1	NA	TRBJ1-6	few	CASSAAQAVNSPLHF	TGTGCCAGCAGTGCTGCACAGGCCGTTAATTCACCCCTCCACTTT
TRBV28	NA	TRBJ1-1	few	CASSLYRDGTEAFF	TGTGCCAGCAGTTTATATAGGGATGGCACTGAAGCTTTCTTT
TRBV30	NA	TRBJ1-1	NA	CAWIRERASTEAFF	TGTGCCTGGATAAGGGAAAGGGCGAGCACTGAAGCTTTCTTT
TRBV7-9	NA	TRBJ1-5	NA	CASSLVSGTSNQPQHF	TGTGCCAGCAGCTTAGTCTCTGGAACCAGCAATCAGCCCCAGCATTTT
TRBV7-8	NA	TRBJ1-1	NA	CASSPDGGNTEAFF	TGTGCCAGCAGCCCAGACGGTGGGAACACTGAAGCTTTCTTT
TRBV6-5	NA	TRBJ1-1	NA	CASMRRGDTEAFF	TGTGCCAGCATGAGAAGGGGAGACACTGAAGCTTTCTTT
TRBV5-4	TRBD2	TRBJ2-5	NA	CASSLGVGRAGETQYF	TGTGCCAGCAGCTTAGGAGTCGGGAGGGCCGGAGAGACCCAGTACTTC
TRBV5-4	NA	TRBJ2-7	NA	CASSYGQGLLYEQYF	TGTGCCAGCAGCTACGGACAGGGACTACTCTACGAGCAGTACTTC
TRBV28	NA	TRBJ2-5	NA	CASSSGQSQETQYF	TGTGCCAGCAGTTCTGGACAGTCCCAAGAGACCCAGTACTTC
TRBV6-5	NA	TRBJ2-7	once	CASSYSTGRTYEQYF	TGTGCCAGCAGTTACTCGACAGGGAGGACCTACGAGCAGTACTTC
TRBV10-3	TRBD2	TRBJ2-1	NA	CAISELGTISEQFF	TGTGCCATCAGTGAGCTAGGGACTATATCTGAGCAGTTCTTC
TRBV9	NA	TRBJ2-7	NA	CASSVASDTPREQYF	TGTGCCAGCAGCGTAGCTTCGGACACCCCTCGTGAGCAGTACTTC
TRBV28	NA	TRBJ1-1	NA	CASSLRVSEAFF	TGTGCCAGCAGTTTAAGAGTCTCTGAAGCTTTCTTT
TRBV2	NA	TRBJ1-5	NA	CASTEEGPGQPQHF	TGTGCCAGCACCGAAGAAGGGCCAGGTCAGCCCCAGCATTTT
TRBV19	NA	TRBJ2-7	NA	CASSPGWSSYEQYF	TGTGCCAGTAGTCCCGGTTGGAGTTCCTACGAGCAGTACTTC
TRBV7-9	NA	TRBJ2-7	NA	CASSDSAYEQYF	TGTGCCAGCAGCGACAGCGCCTACGAGCAGTACTTC
TRBV27	TRBD1	TRBJ1-4	NA	CASSWTGGGLSNEKLFF	TGTGCCAGCAGTTGGACAGGGGGAGGGTTATCTAATGAAAAACTGTTTTTT
TRBV12-5	TRBD2	TRBJ2-1	NA	CASGLVGLAGQSSYNEQFF	TGTGCTAGTGGTTTAGTGGGACTAGCGGGCCAGAGCTCCTACAATGAGCAGTTCTTC
TRBV6-5	NA	TRBJ1-2	NA	CASSSVGGYGYTF	TGTGCCAGCAGTTCTGTGGGGGGCTATGGCTACACCTTC
TRBV18	TRBD1	TRBJ1-1	NA	CASSPPTGLNTEAFF	TGTGCCAGCTCACCCCCGACAGGGCTTAACACTGAAGCTTTCTTT
TRBV11-2	NA	TRBJ2-7	NA	CASSLGGTPPRSYEQYF	TGTGCCAGCAGCTTGGGCGGGACTCCGCCCCGCTCCTACGAGCAGTACTTC
TRBV29-1	TRBD2	TRBJ2-3	NA	CSVDYRLADTQYF	TGCAGCGTTGACTACCGACTAGCGGATACGCAGTATTTT
TRBV6-4	NA	TRBJ1-5	NA	CASRTPPRHF	TGTGCCAGCAGAACCCCCCCTCGGCATTTT
TRBV28	TRBD1	TRBJ2-3	once	CASSLGGTGEDTQYF	TGTGCCAGCAGTTTAGGTGGGACAGGGGAGGATACGCAGTATTTT
TRBV19	NA	TRBJ2-4	NA	CASSKEGNIQYF	TGTGCCAGTTCCAAAGAAGGCAACATTCAGTACTTC
TRBV6-1	NA	TRBJ2-7	NA	CASRMTGTSYEQYF	TGTGCCAGCAGGATGACAGGGACTAGCTACGAGCAGTACTTC
TRBV4-1	TRBD1	TRBJ2-1	NA	CASSPTGQGTNEQFF	TGCGCCAGCAGCCCCACGGGACAGGGGACGAATGAGCAGTTCTTC
TRBV2	NA	TRBJ1-2	NA	CASSAGTPNYGYTF	TGTGCCAGCAGCGCCGGGACACCCAACTATGGCTACACCTTC
TRBV30	TRBD2	TRBJ2-7	NA	CAWRSRGWREGGGEQYF	TGTGCCTGGAGGAGTCGGGGGTGGCGGGAGGGCGGTGGCGAGCAGTACTTC
TRBV28	NA	TRBJ1-5	NA	CASSARQDRQPQHF	TGTGCCAGCAGTGCTCGACAGGATAGGCAGCCCCAGCATTTT
TRBV2	NA	TRBJ2-3	NA	CASSEAARRAAQYF	TGTGCCAGCAGTGAAGCGGCCAGACGCGCTGCGCAGTATTTT